These 8 T cell receptor beta chains came from one sample sequenced in a study of T cell repertoires in cytomegalovirus infection. TCRdb processed the reads anew with MiXCR; each CDR3 protein has one entry. The table records roughly 730,000 distinct CDR3 sequences, roughly 36% of them present only once. For these receptors, no antigen is known. The source was cultured PBMCs, collected from culture after CMV antigen stimulation. The receptors originated from a human donor in good health (CMV status not recorded). Some clones in this sample may be carry-over from other donors' samples.

This clonotype was seen at least ten times. The rearrangement links TRBV7-2 to TRBJ2-7; D gene unclear. V lost 2 bases, J lost 2 bases, and 13 bases lay in between. The CDR3 sequence is 15 residues long. Germline V gene data show CDR1 as SGHTA and CDR2 as FQGNSA. This CDR3 is CASSLQAEVAYEQYF. The CDR3 nucleotides are TGTGCCAGCAGCTTACAAGCTGAGGTCGCCTACGAGCAGTACTTC.

V and J are TRBV19 and TRBJ1-5, with no clear D. Germline V CDR1 and CDR2: LNHDA, SQIVND (reference sequence). The V and J ends lost 4 bases and 11 bases respectively, with 18 bases between them. The CDR3 is 14 residues long. The CDR3 protein is CASSTNGISVAQHF. For the CDR3, the DNA is TGTGCCAGTAGTACTAACGGGATCAGCGTAGCCCAGCATTTT.

The rearrangement links TRBV10-3 to TRBJ2-2; the match to TRBD1 covers 8 bases. Germline trimming cut 7 bases from V and 1 base from J; bases unmatched to any gene: 8. CDR1 ENHRY and CDR2 SYGVKD come from the germline V gene. The CDR3 is 16 residues long. The CDR3 DNA follows: TGTGCCATCACAAAGGCCGGGACAGGGAACACCGGGGAGCTGTTTTTT. It specifies CAITKAGTGNTGELFF.

The table lists this clonotype with many counts. The V call is TRBV7-2, the J call TRBJ2-2, with no clear D. The germline V gene has CDR1 SGHTA and CDR2 FQGNSA. The CDR3 has 15 amino acids. V lost 1 base and J 5 bases, leaving 11 bases between the germline ends. This CDR3 reads CASSLGGLRTGELFF. The CDR3 region has the DNA TGTGCCAGCAGCTTAGGAGGTCTCAGGACCGGGGAGCTGTTTTTT.

V and J are TRBV7-8 and TRBJ2-1, with D perhaps matching TRBD1 (6 bases). The CDR3 is 14 residues long. V lost 5 bases and J lost 8, with 16 bases in between. In germline, CDR1 is SGHVS, CDR2 FQNEAQ. CDR3 residues: CASSPRIKGDEQFF. CDR3 nucleotide sequence: TGTGCCAGCAGCCCCCGGATCAAGGGGGATGAGCAGTTCTTC.

This clonotype was seen repeatedly, ten times or more. The chain couples TRBV7-2 to TRBJ2-1; possible D gene TRBD2, 5 bases. V lost 8 bases to trimming and J lost 4 bases, with 15 bases between them. The CDR3 runs 14 residues. The germline V gene encodes CDR1 SGHTA and CDR2 FQGNSA. In DNA, the CDR3 is TGTGCCAGCGGCGGGCAACGGAAATACAATGAGCAGTTCTTC. It translates to CASGGQRKYNEQFF.

A few counts support this clonotype. V is TRBV4-1 and J is TRBJ1-1, with a possible D match to TRBD1 (5 bases). The CDR3 is made up of 12 amino acids. The germline V and J ends were trimmed by 0 bases and 10 bases, with 9 bases remaining between them. In germline, CDR1 is MGHRA, CDR2 YSYEKL. CDR3 sequence reads: CASSQDGGGAFF. CDR3 in DNA: TGCGCCAGCAGCCAAGATGGTGGGGGAGCTTTCTTT.

V gene TRBV29-1 combines with J gene TRBJ2-5; D unclear. Germline assignment: CDR1 SQVTM and CDR2 ANQGSEA. The CDR3 is 10 amino acids. Trimming left V 3 bases short and J 5 bases short, with 4 bases between. The CDR3 protein is CSVDRETQYF. CDR3 nucleotides: TGCAGCGTTGACAGGGAGACCCAGTACTTC.